The 15 T cell receptor beta chains reported below all come from one sample, sequenced in a study of T-cell memory formation after mild COVID-19. TCRdb called the 5' RACE reads again in MiXCR, with one record for every CDR3 protein. The data hold 300,000 to 350,000 distinct CDR3 sequences, with approximately 14% observed a single time. Sequencing was done on a sample of PBMCs or a T cell subset sorted from them (not recorded which). These receptors were taken from a man younger than 30 who had mild COVID-19 (a few samples of this study predate the infection). Cell type and time point are not known.

The J gene is TRBJ1-4, the V gene TRBV4-3; no clear D. V lost 0 bases and J lost 0, with 5 bases in between. Germline loops: CDR1 LGHNA, CDR2 YSLEER. The CDR3 sequence is 15 residues long. CDR3: CASSQERSTNEKLFF. CDR3 bases: TGCGCCAGCAGCCAAGAGCGATCAACTAATGAAAAACTGTTTTTT.

This clonotype appeared a few times. The J gene is TRBJ1-4, the V gene TRBV15, with D tentatively TRBD1 (5 bases). Per the germline V gene, CDR1 is LNHNV and CDR2 is YYDKDF (reference sequence). V dropped 1 base and J dropped 7 bases, with 10 bases sitting between them. The CDR3 loop spans 14 amino acids. CDR3 sequence reads: CATSRGGRVEKLFF. In nucleotides, the CDR3 is TGTGCCACCAGCAGAGGGGGACGAGTTGAAAAACTGTTTTTT.

This sequence joins TRBV2 and TRBJ2-4; D is ambiguous. The germline V gene has CDR1 SNHLY and CDR2 FYNNEI. Trimming cost V 7 bases and J 0 bases, with 10 bases left between them. CDR3 length: 14 residues. The CDR3 reads CASTPTLAKNIQYF. CDR3 sequence (DNA): TGTGCCAGCACCCCGACCTTAGCCAAAAACATTCAGTACTTC.

This clonotype has more than one count but fewer than ten. This chain uses TRBV7-9 with TRBJ2-1; D is unresolved. Per germline, CDR1 SEHNR and CDR2 FQNEAQ (reference sequence). V was trimmed by 3 bases and J by 7 bases, leaving 10 bases between them. The CDR3 is 13 amino acids. CDR3 sequence: CASSFSQWNEQFF. The CDR3 region has the DNA TGTGCCAGCAGCTTCTCTCAGTGGAATGAGCAGTTCTTC.

V and J are TRBV18 and TRBJ2-1, with D uncertain. Germline V gives CDR1 KGHSH, CDR2 LQKENI. The length of the CDR3 is 13 residues. Trimming removed 2 bases from V and 7 bases from J, with 9 bases in between. DNA for the CDR3: TGTGCCAGCTCACCATCTCTTCAGAATGAGCAGTTCTTC. Protein: CASSPSLQNEQFF. Full variable domain (missing parts from reference TRBV18 and TRBJ2-1): NAGVMQNPRHLVRRRGQEARLRCSPMKGHSHVYWYRQLPEEGLKFMVYLQKENIIDESGMPKERFSAEFPKEGPSILRIQQVVRGDSAAYFCASSPSLQNEQFFGPGTRLTVL.

This chain's CDR3 is CASSMGRDYEQYF. CDR3 nucleotides: TGCGCCAGCAGCATGGGCAGGGACTACGAGCAGTACTTC. This sequence joins TRBV5-1 and TRBJ2-7; possible D gene TRBD1, 5 bases. V was trimmed by 4 bases and J by 3 bases, leaving 11 bases between them. The CDR3 is made up of 13 amino acids. Per the germline V gene, CDR1 is SGHRS and CDR2 is YFSETQ. The complete variable domain, with remaining parts taken from reference TRBV5-1 and TRBJ2-7, reads KAGVTQTPRYLIKTRGQQVTLSCSPISGHRSVSWYQQTPGQGLQFLFEYFSETQRNKGNFPGRFSGRQFSNSRSEMNVSTLELGDSALYLCASSMGRDYEQYFGPGTRLTVT.

The rearrangement uses TRBV10-3 and TRBJ2-7; D tentatively reads TRBD1 or TRBD2 (5 bases each). This CDR3 contains 14 residues. The V gene lost 0 bases and the J gene lost 2 bases, with 8 bases spanning the gap. Germline-derived CDR1 and CDR2 are ENHRY and SYGVKD. This CDR3 reads CAISESGGTYEQYF. CDR3 in DNA: TGTGCCATCAGTGAGTCTGGGGGTACCTACGAGCAGTACTTC.

The chain uses TRBV11-3 and TRBJ2-1, with D possibly matching TRBD2 (6 bases). Germline loops: CDR1 SGHNT, CDR2 YENEEA. The germline V and J ends were trimmed by 5 bases and 0 bases, with 11 bases remaining between them. The CDR3 extends over 15 amino acids. CDR3 sequence: CASSGRDSSYNEQFF. CDR3 nucleotide sequence: TGTGCCAGCAGCGGAAGGGACTCCTCCTACAATGAGCAGTTCTTC.

The chain is built from TRBV5-1 and TRBJ1-1, with D uncertain. The CDR3 consists of 14 residues. CDR1 is SGHRS and CDR2 is YFSETQ in the germline V gene. Trimming removed 0 bases at V and 8 bases at J, with 14 bases between. CDR3 sequence (DNA): TGCGCCAGCAGCTTGGTTTTCGGTCCCGGGGAAGCTTTCTTT. Amino acids: CASSLVFGPGEAFF. The entire variable domain, with the rest obtained from reference TRBV5-1 and TRBJ1-1, is as follows: KAGVTQTPRYLIKTRGQQVTLSCSPISGHRSVSWYQQTPGQGLQFLFEYFSETQRNKGNFPGRFSGRQFSNSRSEMNVSTLELGDSALYLCASSLVFGPGEAFFGQGTRLTVV.

The J gene is TRBJ1-1, the V gene TRBV7-2; the D gene is possibly TRBD1 (6 bases). The CDR3 has 14 residues. The ends were cut back, 2 bases at V and 5 bases at J, with 12 bases in the middle. Germline values: CDR1 SGHTA, CDR2 FQGNSA. The CDR3 sequence: CASSLPGALTEAFF. DNA for the CDR3: TGTGCCAGCAGCTTACCGGGGGCTTTGACTGAAGCTTTCTTT.

V gene TRBV7-9 combines with J gene TRBJ1-1; 9 bases fit TRBD1. The V gene end was trimmed by 3 bases and the J gene end by 13 bases; junction bases not matched to a gene: 12. The length of the CDR3 is 14 residues. Per the germline V gene, CDR1 is SEHNR and CDR2 is FQNEAQ (reference sequence). The DNA for the CDR3 is TGTGCCAGCAGCTTCCTCTCGGACAGGGGCAAAGTTTTCTTT. It codes for CASSFLSDRGKVFF.

The genes are TRBV4-2 and TRBJ2-3; D may be TRBD1 (6 bases). V lost 5 bases to trimming and J lost 0 bases, with 24 bases between them. The CDR3 is 19 amino acids. Per the germline V gene, CDR1 is LGHNA and CDR2 is YNFKEQ. The CDR3, as DNA: TGTGCCAGCAGCGGCCCAGGGGCCCGGGGCAAGCGGAGCACAGATACGCAGTATTTT. This encodes CASSGPGARGKRSTDTQYF.

This chain links TRBV4-2 with TRBJ1-6; D gene unclear. CDR3 length: 16 residues. Germline values: CDR1 LGHNA, CDR2 YNFKEQ. V was shortened by 0 bases and J by 0 bases, with 6 bases between the two germline ends. Here the CDR3 reads CASSQDQSSYNSPLHF. In DNA, the CDR3 is TGTGCCAGCAGCCAAGACCAGAGCTCCTATAATTCACCCCTCCACTTT.

The chain has TRBV4-3 and TRBJ1-2; 9 bases are shared with TRBD1. The CDR3 is 15 amino acids. V gave up 2 bases and J gave up 4 bases; unmatched junction bases: 5. Per germline, CDR1 LGHNA and CDR2 YSLEER. The CDR3 region has the DNA TGCGCCAGCAGCCAAAGCCGACAGGGGGGCTATGGCTACACCTTC. Encoded protein: CASSQSRQGGYGYTF.

This clonotype was counted once. CDR3 nucleotides: TGTGCCAGCATCCGTGGGGGGAATGAGCAGTTCTTC. It is translated as CASIRGGNEQFF. V is TRBV7-9 and J is TRBJ2-1; possibly TRBD2 for D (6 bases). V was shortened by 7 bases and J by 7 bases, with 11 bases between the two germline ends. CDR1 and CDR2 (germline): SEHNR, FQNEAQ (reference sequence). This CDR3 spans 12 amino acids.